The 13 T cell receptor beta chains below come from one sample, sequenced in a study of T cells in Graves' hyperthyroidism and ophthalmopathy. Amplification yielded TCR beta CDR3 regions, with RNA transcripts as the source. An initial round of RT-PCR targeting the TCR CDR3 relied on the HTBI primer set. MiXCR was run by TCRdb on the multiplex PCR reads, yielding one entry per CDR3 protein. This sample yields 410,000 or so distinct CDR3 sequences, of which roughly 15% are seen a single time; about 13% belongs to the top ten. Sequences were obtained from blood. The receptors derive from a man between 18 and 29 years old with Graves' ophthalmopathy.

This clonotype has more than one count but fewer than ten. This sequence joins TRBV6-2 or TRBV6-3 and TRBJ2-3; TRBD1 agrees at 10 bases. From germline, CDR1 is MNHEY and CDR2 SVGEGT. This CDR3 is 13 amino acids long. Trimming took 7 bases from V and 11 from J; bases not matched to a gene: 9. In DNA form, the CDR3 reads TGTGCCAGCATTCCCCAAGGGGACAGGGGGCAGTATTTT. It specifies CASIPQGDRGQYF.

The chain employs TRBV27 and TRBJ1-1; D ambiguous. Per the germline V gene, CDR1 is MNHEY and CDR2 is SMNVEV (reference sequence). The CDR3 is made up of 12 amino acids. The ends were cut back, 4 bases at V and 5 bases at J, with 8 bases in the middle. This CDR3 is CASSSGLTEAFF. DNA of the CDR3: TGTGCCAGCAGTTCAGGCCTAACTGAAGCTTTCTTT.

This clonotype appeared many times. The rearrangement links TRBV5-1 to TRBJ2-7; D is undetermined. Looked up from germline, CDR1 is SGHRS and CDR2 is YFSETQ. The V end was cut by 2 bases, the J end by 1 base, with 7 bases between. The CDR3 spans 13 residues. As DNA, the CDR3 is TGCGCCAGCAGCTTAAGGGATTCCTACGAGCAGTACTTC. Encoded protein: CASSLRDSYEQYF.

V and J are TRBV4-1 and TRBJ1-5; D gene uncertain. Germline lookup yields CDR1 MGHRA and CDR2 YSYEKL. V was shortened by 0 bases and J by 4 bases, with 7 bases between the two germline ends. CDR3 length: 14 residues. As DNA, the CDR3 is TGCGCCAGCAGCCAAGAAGTTCTAAATCAGCCCCAGCATTTT. Protein: CASSQEVLNQPQHF.

Many counts were recorded for this clonotype. The chain uses TRBV11-2 and TRBJ1-6; D may be TRBD1 (5 bases). The length of the CDR3 is 15 residues. Trimming took 1 base from V and 9 from J, leaving 13 bases between them. Germline V lookup: CDR1 SGHAT, CDR2 FQNNGV. For the CDR3, the DNA is TGTGCCAGCAGCTTAGCTGCAGGGTTAAGTTCACCCCTCCACTTT. Encoded protein: CASSLAAGLSSPLHF.

This clonotype was seen repeatedly, ten times or more. The genes are TRBV20-1 and TRBJ1-2, with TRBD1 matching over 7 bases. Losses at the gene ends were 3 bases for V and 4 bases for J; bases not matched to a gene: 5. Per the germline V gene, CDR1 is DFQATT and CDR2 is SNEGSKA (reference sequence). This CDR3 is 13 amino acids long. The chain's CDR3 is CSARAPGGYGYTF. Here the CDR3 DNA reads TGCAGTGCTAGGGCCCCAGGGGGCTATGGCTACACCTTC.

This clonotype was found many times. The chain joins TRBV5-1 to TRBJ2-7; 9 positions agree with TRBD1. This CDR3 is 16 amino acids long. V was clipped by 0 bases and J by 2 bases; unmatched bases: 6. The germline V gene encodes CDR1 SGHRS and CDR2 YFSETQ. The CDR3 sequence: CASSLGRDRATYEQYF. In DNA form, the CDR3 reads TGCGCCAGCAGCTTGGGCCGGGACAGGGCTACCTACGAGCAGTACTTC. The whole variable domain, filled in from reference TRBV5-1 and TRBJ2-7, reads KAGVTQTPRYLIKTRGQQVTLSCSPISGHRSVSWYQQTPGQGLQFLFEYFSETQRNKGNFPGRFSGRQFSNSRSEMNVSTLELGDSALYLCASSLGRDRATYEQYFGPGTRLTVT.

This clonotype was counted ten times or more. The chain couples TRBV12-3 or TRBV12-4 to TRBJ1-5; D is perhaps TRBD1 (6 bases). V dropped 0 bases and J dropped 2 bases, with 8 bases sitting between them. The length of the CDR3 is 15 residues. The CDR3 is CASSLAGGGNQPQHF. The CDR3 nucleotides read TGTGCCAGCAGTTTAGCAGGGGGAGGCAATCAGCCCCAGCATTTT.

This clonotype was picked up many times. The genes are TRBV5-1 and TRBJ1-2; 7 bases are shared with TRBD1. The CDR3 sequence is 14 residues long. Germline lookup yields CDR1 SGHRS and CDR2 YFSETQ. Trimming at V came to 2 bases and at J to 4 bases, leaving 5 bases not matched to a gene. CDR3 residues: CASSFEQGSYGYTF. The CDR3 coding sequence is TGCGCCAGCAGCTTCGAACAGGGGAGCTATGGCTACACCTTC.

There are many counts of this clonotype. The chain combines TRBV7-2 with TRBJ2-4; 9 bases are shared with TRBD2. In germline, CDR1 is SGHTA, CDR2 FQGNSA. V trimming: 5 bases; J trimming: 3 bases; junction bases outside the gene matches: 8. The CDR3 has 16 residues. The CDR3 DNA follows: TGTGCCAGCAGCCTTGGCGGGGGGGCCTACAAAAACATTCAGTACTTC. It translates to CASSLGGGAYKNIQYF.

CDR3 coding DNA: TGTGCCAGCAGCGGGGACAGTGGCTATGGCTACACCTTC. It yields the protein CASSGDSGYGYTF. This chain connects TRBV9 to TRBJ1-2, with 7 bases that match TRBD1. CDR1 is SGDLS and CDR2 is YYNGEE in the germline V gene. The CDR3 loop spans 13 amino acids. Trimming cost V 3 bases and J 4 bases; bases outside gene matches: 3.

In its sample, this clonotype was seen many times. DNA for the CDR3: TGTGCCAGCAGTTCCGGACTAGCGGCCCCAGATACGCAGTATTTT. Encoded protein: CASSSGLAAPDTQYF. The rearrangement uses TRBV11-2 and TRBJ2-3; TRBD2 matches at 10 bases. Germline V gives CDR1 SGHAT, CDR2 FQNNGV. The CDR3 is 15 amino acids. J gave up 4 bases and V 6 bases, and 7 bases lay outside the gene matches. Full variable domain (remainder filled in from reference TRBV11-2 and TRBJ2-3): EAGVAQSPRYKIIEKRQSVAFWCNPISGHATLYWYQQILGQGPKLLIQFQNNGVVDDSQLPKDRFSAERLKGVDSTLKIQPAKLEDSAVYLCASSSGLAAPDTQYFGPGTRLTVL.

There are many counts of this clonotype. This chain joins TRBV6-1 and TRBJ1-5, with D unresolved. The germline gives CDR1 MNHNS, CDR2 SASEGT. Trimming removed 7 bases at V and 9 bases at J, with 22 bases between. The CDR3 covers 15 residues. The CDR3 sequence is CASNAGRNWFGPQHF. In DNA form, the CDR3 reads TGTGCCAGCAACGCCGGGAGGAATTGGTTTGGGCCCCAGCATTTT.